Listed here are 5 T cell receptor beta chains from one sample, sequenced in a study of T cell responses to AZD1222 COVID-19 vaccine. TCRdb's copy holds only in-frame clones and misses some; the assay was immunoSEQ multiplex PCR. Altogether some 150,000 clones are present, roughly 90% being singletons, with the ten largest covering approximately 3.3%. Sequenced material: peripheral blood, taken 28 days after the second AZD1222 dose. All receptors derive from an adult who received the AZD1222 COVID-19 vaccine.

This clone was seen a handful of times. The chain links TRBV30 to TRBJ1-6, with a tentative D call TRBD1 (5 bases). Germline V gene lookup returns CDR1 GTSNPN and CDR2 SVGIG (reference sequence). Trimming took 4 bases from V and 10 from J, leaving 14 bases between them. The CDR3 contains 13 residues. CDR3 sequence reads: CAWTRDLGSPLHF. Written as DNA, the CDR3 is TGTGCCTGGACCAGGGACCTGGGGTCACCCCTCCACTTT. The whole variable domain, remainder taken from reference TRBV30 and TRBJ1-6, is SQTIHQWPATLVQPVGSPLSLECTVEGTSNPNLYWYRQAAGRGLQLLFYSVGIGQISSEVPQNLSASRPQDRQFILSSKKLLLSDSGFYLCAWTRDLGSPLHFGNGTRLTVT.

CDR3 nucleotide sequence: TGTGCCAGCGCTTGGGGTAACACTGAAGCTTTCTTT. Translating it yields CASAWGNTEAFF. The V gene is TRBV6-5, the J gene TRBJ1-1; D uncertain. In germline, CDR1 is MNHEY, CDR2 SVGAGI. Trimming removed 8 bases at V and 2 bases at J, with 9 bases between. The CDR3 loop spans 12 amino acids.

The chain joins TRBV7-9 to TRBJ2-2; D uncertain. V was clipped by 4 bases and J by 6 bases, with 6 bases between them. CDR1 is SEHNR and CDR2 is FQNEAQ in the germline V gene (reference sequence). This CDR3 has 12 residues. CDR3 region: CASSYWSGELFF. The CDR3, as DNA: TGTGCCAGCAGCTACTGGTCCGGGGAGCTGTTTTTT. The full variable domain, with the rest looked up from reference TRBV7-9 and TRBJ2-2, is DTGVSQNPRHKITKRGQNVTFRCDPISEHNRLYWYRQTLGQGPEFLTYFQNEAQLEKSRLLSDRFSAERPKGSFSTLEIQRTEQGDSAMYLCASSYWSGELFFGEGSRLTVL.

This chain connects TRBV30 to TRBJ2-7, with D uncertain. CDR1 and CDR2 from the germline V gene are GTSNPN and SVGIG (reference sequence). This CDR3 is built from 13 residues. Deletions cut 4 bases from V and 1 base from J, with 11 bases between. The chain's CDR3 is CAWKPDGSYEQYF. The DNA for the CDR3 is TGTGCCTGGAAGCCGGATGGATCCTACGAGCAGTACTTC. Looking up the rest from reference TRBV30 and TRBJ2-7 gives the full variable domain: SQTIHQWPATLVQPVGSPLSLECTVEGTSNPNLYWYRQAAGRGLQLLFYSVGIGQISSEVPQNLSASRPQDRQFILSSKKLLLSDSGFYLCAWKPDGSYEQYFGPGTRLTVT.

The V call is TRBV28, the J call TRBJ2-7; D tentatively fits TRBD1 or TRBD2 (5 bases each). Germline V gene sequence: CDR1 MDHEN, CDR2 SYDVKM. CDR3 size: 15 residues. V was cut by 4 bases and J by 0 bases, with 13 bases left in between. The CDR3 DNA follows: TGTGCCAGCAGTTCGGGACCCACCAGCTCCTACGAGCAGTACTTC. Its protein product is CASSSGPTSSYEQYF.